The source of this TCR beta chain is a study of blood T cell repertoires in COVID-19. Study as a whole: Spain, Italy and the United States supplied samples that represented acute and convalescent COVID-19.

CDR1 SNHLY and CDR2 FYNNEI come from the germline V gene. The CDR3 is 15 amino acids. V lost 6 bases and J lost 4; bases outside the gene matches: 7. The study recruited people aged 18 to 89 years across about 25 US areas. Per the original methods: Estimation of nucleated cell counts was performed using reference gene primer amplification. The repertoire was sequenced with immunoSEQ multiplex PCR; TCRdb's copy has only in-frame clones and lacks some. V, J and clone size are those of that table, while D and trimming were read from the DNA. The sample contains 200,000 to 250,000 clones, under 90% of which appear only once.

The sequence derives from a man between 60 and 75 years old who had recovered from COVID-19. Sequencing was done on a sample of PBMCs or T cells enriched from blood (not recorded which). V is TRBV2 and J is TRBJ2-7, with 12 positions matching TRBD2. The CDR3, as DNA: TGTGCCAGCAGATATGGGACTAGCGGGTTTTACGAGCAGTACTTC. It translates to CASRYGTSGFYEQYF.